The 23 T cell receptor beta chains below all came from one sample that was sequenced in a study of T-cell reconstitution after alpha-beta-depleted transplantation in children. No antigen has been assigned to these receptors. General study findings and limits: Newly produced T cells mostly accounted for T-cell counts and diversity one year post-transplant.

TCRbeta library preparation incorporated unique molecular identifiers. TCRdb used MiXCR to reprocess the PCR reads, holding one entry per CDR3 protein. Of about 300,000 distinct CDR3 sequences in the sample, almost 8% are singletons; the top ten hold around 10%. The sample here was peripheral blood, taken 360 days after TCRalphabeta/CD19-depleted stem cell transplant. The receptors stem from a female patient aged 2-10 years who had a stem cell transplant for Fanconi anemia, so the T cells may come from the graft donor.

This rearrangement joins TRBV7-3 to TRBJ2-3, with 9 bases lining up with TRBD1. CDR1 is SGHTA and CDR2 is FQGTGA in the germline V gene. V shed 1 base, J shed 2 bases, and the junction held 28 bases outside the gene matches. This CDR3 is built from 24 residues. The CDR3 DNA reads as TGTGCCAGCAGCTTAATGGCCCAATCCTTGCCGGGACAGGGTATAACAGAAACCACAGATACGCAGTATTTT. Its translation: CASSLMAQSLPGQGITETTDTQYF.

This clonotype was detected many times. The CDR3 sequence is CASSFSGNYGYTF. The DNA for the CDR3 is TGTGCCAGCAGCTTTTCGGGGAACTATGGCTACACCTTC. The chain combines TRBV7-2 with TRBJ1-2; no clear D gene. The CDR3 runs 13 residues. The ends were cut back, 3 bases at V and 2 bases at J, with 7 bases in the middle. Germline CDR1 reads SGHTA; CDR2 reads FQGNSA.

This clonotype was seen at least ten times. This rearrangement joins TRBV6-5 to TRBJ1-2, with D possibly being TRBD1 (5 bases). The CDR3 spans 12 residues. The germline V gene has CDR1 MNHEY and CDR2 SVGAGI. Trimming stripped 7 bases from V and 6 bases from J, with 12 bases between. The CDR3 loop is CASILLRDGYTF. CDR3 nucleotide sequence: TGTGCCAGCATACTCCTCAGGGATGGCTACACCTTC.

J is TRBJ2-1 and V is TRBV29-1; 11 nucleotides line up with TRBD2. Trimming at V came to 4 bases and at J to 3 bases, leaving 2 bases not matched to a gene. CDR1 and CDR2 from the germline V gene are SQVTM and ANQGSEA. The CDR3 runs to 14 residues. CDR3 protein: CSVAGLAVYNEQFF. The DNA of the CDR3 is TGCAGCGTTGCGGGACTAGCGGTCTACAATGAGCAGTTCTTC.

This clonotype showed up many times. This rearrangement joins TRBV10-3 to TRBJ2-3, with TRBD2 as a possible D gene (6 bases). The germline V gene has CDR1 ENHRY and CDR2 SYGVKD. This CDR3 is 12 amino acids long. V lost 6 bases to trimming and J lost 5 bases, with 9 bases between them. CDR3 DNA sequence: TGTGCCATCAGGTCGGGGGTAGATACGCAGTATTTT. This encodes CAIRSGVDTQYF.

CDR3 sequence: CASSIPSGANTGELFF. CDR3 sequence (DNA): TGTGCCAGTAGTATCCCTAGCGGGGCGAACACCGGGGAGCTGTTTTTT. This sequence joins TRBV19 and TRBJ2-2; 9 bases line up with TRBD2. Looked up from germline, CDR1 is LNHDA and CDR2 is SQIVND (reference sequence). V shed 3 bases, J shed 0 bases, and the junction held 2 bases outside the gene matches. CDR3 length: 16 residues. Looking up the rest from reference TRBV19 and TRBJ2-2 gives the full variable domain: DGGITQSPKYLFRKEGQNVTLSCEQNLNHDAMYWYRQDPGQGLRLIYYSQIVNDFQKGDIAEGYSVSREKKESFPLTVTSAQKNPTAFYLCASSIPSGANTGELFFGEGSRLTVL.

This clonotype was counted between two and nine times. V is TRBV6-2 or TRBV6-3 and J is TRBJ1-5; unclear D gene. The V end was cut by 0 bases, the J end by 0 bases, with 12 bases between. Germline V gene data show CDR1 as MNHEY and CDR2 as SVGEGT. The CDR3 length is 17 residues. CDR3 loop: CASSYSDPGYSNQPQHF. CDR3 nucleotide sequence: TGTGCCAGCAGTTACTCGGATCCAGGCTATAGCAATCAGCCCCAGCATTTT.

This clonotype has a count of ten or more. The chain recombines TRBV3-1 with TRBJ2-7, with TRBD1 identical over 12 bases. V lost 4 bases and J lost 6; bases outside the gene matches: 4. The germline V gene encodes CDR1 LGHDT and CDR2 YNNKEL (reference sequence). The CDR3 totals 14 residues. The CDR3 loop is CASSLGQGASEQYF. The CDR3 nucleotides are TGTGCCAGCAGCCTGGGACAGGGGGCGTCCGAGCAGTACTTC.

This clonotype was recorded many times. The gene calls are TRBV28 and TRBJ1-3; the D is unclear. The CDR3 length is 16 residues. Germline CDR1 and CDR2: MDHEN and SYDVKM. V lost 3 bases and J 0 bases, leaving 12 bases between the germline ends. CDR3 loop: CASSFPGDYSGNTIYF. CDR3 coding DNA: TGTGCCAGCAGTTTCCCGGGAGATTACTCTGGAAACACCATATATTTT.

This clonotype was detected only a few times. V is TRBV3-1 and J is TRBJ1-1; 7 bases agree with TRBD1. The germline CDR1 and CDR2 sequences are LGHDT and YNNKEL (reference sequence). The V and J ends lost 7 bases and 1 base, in that order; junction bases with no gene match: 15. The CDR3 consists of 17 residues. CDR3 residues: CASTNRQGGYTNTEAFF. In nucleotides, the CDR3 is TGTGCCAGCACTAACCGGCAGGGGGGTTACACGAACACTGAAGCTTTCTTT.

This clonotype showed up just once. This chain links TRBV7-3 with TRBJ2-2, with 9 bases fitting TRBD1. Unmatched junction bases numbered 10, after V lost 2 bases and J lost 6 bases. The CDR3 loop spans 17 amino acids. CDR1 and CDR2 from the germline V gene are SGHTA and FQGTGA. CDR3 sequence reads: CASSLRGKQGASGELFF. In DNA, the CDR3 is TGTGCCAGCAGCTTACGGGGAAAACAGGGGGCGTCCGGGGAGCTGTTTTTT.

The table lists this clonotype with a few counts. The chain is built from TRBV10-3 and TRBJ2-7; 7 bases are shared with TRBD2. This CDR3 has 13 amino acids. V was clipped by 4 bases and J by 4 bases; unmatched bases: 4. Germline V lookup: CDR1 ENHRY, CDR2 SYGVKD. Here the CDR3 reads CAISGSSGYEQYF. The DNA for the CDR3 is TGTGCCATCAGTGGAAGTAGCGGGTACGAGCAGTACTTC.

This clonotype was seen a handful of times. The chain combines TRBV5-6 with TRBJ1-2; D unresolved. The CDR3 is 16 residues long. The V end was cut by 0 bases, the J end by 0 bases, with 12 bases between. Germline CDR1 is SGHDT and CDR2 is YYEEEE. DNA of the CDR3: TGTGCCAGCAGCTTGGGGGCGGGATTGACTAACTATGGCTACACCTTC. Translated: CASSLGAGLTNYGYTF.

This chain connects TRBV20-1 to TRBJ2-3; D possibly corresponds to TRBD2 (5 bases). The CDR3 contains 15 residues. With 0 bases removed from V and 1 base from J, the gap between germline ends came to 11 bases. Germline CDR1 is DFQATT and CDR2 is SNEGSKA (reference sequence). In DNA form, the CDR3 reads TGCAGTGCTAGAGATTCTGGGCGGGGCACAGATACGCAGTATTTT. Translating it yields CSARDSGRGTDTQYF.

In this sample, this clonotype turned up many times. CDR3 DNA sequence: TGTGCCAGCAGCCAAGGACAGGGGGCGGTTGAGCAGTTCTTC. It translates to CASSQGQGAVEQFF. This sequence joins TRBV2 and TRBJ2-1; 11 bases are shared with TRBD1. CDR3 length: 14 residues. Germline V lookup: CDR1 SNHLY, CDR2 FYNNEI. V shed 6 bases, J shed 9 bases, and the junction held 7 bases outside the gene matches.

V gene TRBV6-9 combines with J gene TRBJ2-1, with D possibly matching TRBD2 (6 bases). CDR3 size: 9 residues. The V gene lost 10 bases and the J gene lost 15 bases, with 13 bases spanning the gap. The germline gives CDR1 MNHGY, CDR2 SVAAGI. In DNA form, the CDR3 reads TGTGCCAACGGGGGTACTGGGTTCTTC. Protein: CANGGTGFF.

Details on this clonotype: A much larger clone differs from this one at a single base, so this may be a read error. The chain is built from TRBV28 and TRBJ2-7; D tentatively reads TRBD1 or TRBD2 (6 bases each). The CDR3 loop spans 15 amino acids. CDR1 and CDR2 (germline): MDHEN, SYDVKM. The CDR3 DNA sequence: TGTGCCATCAGTTTTCCCGGGGGCGCAGGCTACGAGCAGTACTTC. It translates to CAISFPGGAGYEQYF. The full variable domain, with the rest looked up from reference TRBV28 and TRBJ2-7, is DVKVTQSSRYLVKRTGEKVFLECVQDMDHENMFWYRQDPGLGLRLIYFSYDVKMKEKGDIPEGYSVSREKKERFSLILESASTNQTSMYLCAISFPGGAGYEQYFGPGTRLTVT.

The table lists this clonotype with many counts. The chain uses TRBV15 and TRBJ2-3; 9 bases map to TRBD1. Per germline, CDR1 LNHNV and CDR2 YYDKDF (reference sequence). There are 16 residues in the CDR3. Unmatched junction bases numbered 8, after V lost 5 bases and J lost 2 bases. CDR3 loop: CATSLVPQGATDTQYF. For the CDR3, the DNA is TGTGCCACCAGCCTAGTCCCACAGGGGGCCACAGATACGCAGTATTTT.

Many counts were recorded for this clonotype. This sequence joins TRBV5-1 and TRBJ1-5; perhaps TRBD1 as D (5 bases). CDR1 and CDR2 (germline): SGHRS, YFSETQ. V lost 4 bases and J 1 base, leaving 6 bases between the germline ends. The CDR3 length is 13 residues. DNA of the CDR3: TGCGCCAGCAGCAGGGACAGCAATCAGCCCCAGCATTTT. Encoded protein: CASSRDSNQPQHF.

The sample holds a few counts of this clonotype. The chain employs TRBV18 and TRBJ2-2, with a possible D match to TRBD2 (5 bases). CDR1 KGHSH and CDR2 LQKENI come from the germline V gene. Trimming took off 3 bases at V and 0 bases at J, with 17 bases between the two ends. This CDR3 spans 18 amino acids. CDR3 protein: CASSPRTGRAANTGELFF. The CDR3 coding sequence is TGTGCCAGCTCACCCAGGACGGGGAGAGCGGCGAACACCGGGGAGCTGTTTTTT.

The V and J genes are TRBV30 and TRBJ2-5; TRBD2 is a possible D gene (5 bases). The CDR3 runs 14 residues. Trimming left V 5 bases short and J 5 bases short, with 18 bases between. Germline loops: CDR1 GTSNPN, CDR2 SVGIG (reference sequence). The CDR3 region is CAWGRGFGVETQYF. Here the CDR3 DNA reads TGTGCCTGGGGCCGGGGATTTGGGGTTGAGACCCAGTACTTC.

The CDR3 nucleotides read TGTGCCAGCAGCTTACTACCAGCGGGGGGACTTTATAGCAATGAGCAGTTCTTC. Its protein is CASSLLPAGGLYSNEQFF. The genes are TRBV11-2 and TRBJ2-1; 9 bases are shared with TRBD2. Per germline, CDR1 SGHAT and CDR2 FQNNGV. Trimming took 2 bases from V and 6 from J; bases not matched to a gene: 14. The CDR3 has 18 residues. Full variable domain (missing parts from reference TRBV11-2 and TRBJ2-1): EAGVAQSPRYKIIEKRQSVAFWCNPISGHATLYWYQQILGQGPKLLIQFQNNGVVDDSQLPKDRFSAERLKGVDSTLKIQPAKLEDSAVYLCASSLLPAGGLYSNEQFFGPGTRLTVL.

This clonotype was seen repeatedly, ten times or more. The J gene is TRBJ2-1, the V gene TRBV25-1; TRBD2 matches 14 bases. Germline lookup yields CDR1 MGHDK and CDR2 SYGVNS. V was clipped by 6 bases and J by 4 bases; unmatched bases: 11. This CDR3 is 18 amino acids long. DNA of the CDR3: TGTGCCAGCAGCACGACTGGACTAGCGGGGGGAAGATACAATGAGCAGTTCTTC. Its translation: CASSTTGLAGGRYNEQFF.